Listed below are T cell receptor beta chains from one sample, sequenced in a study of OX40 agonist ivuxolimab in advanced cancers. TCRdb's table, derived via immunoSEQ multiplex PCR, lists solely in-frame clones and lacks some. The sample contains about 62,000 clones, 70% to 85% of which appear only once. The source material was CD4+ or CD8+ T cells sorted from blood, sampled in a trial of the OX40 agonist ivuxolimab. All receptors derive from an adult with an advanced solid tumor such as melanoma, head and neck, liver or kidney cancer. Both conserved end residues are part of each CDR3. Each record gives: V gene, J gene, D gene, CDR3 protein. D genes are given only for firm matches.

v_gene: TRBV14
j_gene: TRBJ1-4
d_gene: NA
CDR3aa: CASSPRGTGHEKLFF

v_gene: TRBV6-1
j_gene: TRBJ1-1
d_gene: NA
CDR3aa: CASSRRTTEAFF

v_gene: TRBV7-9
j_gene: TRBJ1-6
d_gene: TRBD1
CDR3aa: CARGPLIGQESLGSLHF

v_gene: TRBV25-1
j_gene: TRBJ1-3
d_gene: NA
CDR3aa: CASSDAGHSGNTIYF

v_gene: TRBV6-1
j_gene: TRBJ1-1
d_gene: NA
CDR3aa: CASRKEQIPNTEAFF

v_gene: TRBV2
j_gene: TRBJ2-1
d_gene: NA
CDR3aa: CASSGGFGRVDNEQFF

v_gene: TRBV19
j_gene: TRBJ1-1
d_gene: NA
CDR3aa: CASIGSARYTEAFF

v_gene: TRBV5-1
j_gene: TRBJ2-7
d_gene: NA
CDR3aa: CASSWTTGTDYEQYF

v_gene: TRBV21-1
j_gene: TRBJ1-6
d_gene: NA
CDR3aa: CASSKGTRNSYNSPLHF

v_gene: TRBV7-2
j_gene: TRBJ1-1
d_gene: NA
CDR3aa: CASSLISGWAFF

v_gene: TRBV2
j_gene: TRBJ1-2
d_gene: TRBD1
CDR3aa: CASTMGRGGYGYTF

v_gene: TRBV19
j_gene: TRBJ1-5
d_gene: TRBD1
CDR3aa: CASSIGTGTNQPQHF

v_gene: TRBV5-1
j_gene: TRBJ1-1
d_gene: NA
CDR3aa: CASSLEAVGGNTEAFF

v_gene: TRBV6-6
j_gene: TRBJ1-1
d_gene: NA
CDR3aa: CASSSVGTEAFF

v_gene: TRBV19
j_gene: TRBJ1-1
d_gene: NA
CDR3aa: CASRTRTGHAFF

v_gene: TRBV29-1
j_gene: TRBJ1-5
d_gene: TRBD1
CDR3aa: CSVGEGAGQPQHF

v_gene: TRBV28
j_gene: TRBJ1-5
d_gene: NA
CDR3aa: CASSLSLAGNQPQHF

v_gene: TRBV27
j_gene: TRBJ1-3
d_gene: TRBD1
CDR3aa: CASSPRTGQGAYTIYF

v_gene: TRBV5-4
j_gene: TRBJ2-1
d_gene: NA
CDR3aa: CASSLWQQSEQFF

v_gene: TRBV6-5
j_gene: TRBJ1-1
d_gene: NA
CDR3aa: CASSYGGSRAFF

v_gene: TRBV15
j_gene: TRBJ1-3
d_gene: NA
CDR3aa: CATTPMGDGNTIYF

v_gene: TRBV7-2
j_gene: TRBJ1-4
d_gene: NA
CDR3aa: CASSLEARREEKLFF

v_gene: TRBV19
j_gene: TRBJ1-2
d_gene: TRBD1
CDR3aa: CASRSTGIYGYTF

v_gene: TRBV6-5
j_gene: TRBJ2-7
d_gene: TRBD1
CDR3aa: CASSYTMTGGHYEQYF

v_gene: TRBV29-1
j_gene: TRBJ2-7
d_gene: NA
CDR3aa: CSVDVAAEQYF

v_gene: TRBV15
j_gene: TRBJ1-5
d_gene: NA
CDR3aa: CATRPDIRNSNQPQHF

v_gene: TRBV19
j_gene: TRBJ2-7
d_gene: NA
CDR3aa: CASSIPSRGGYEQYF

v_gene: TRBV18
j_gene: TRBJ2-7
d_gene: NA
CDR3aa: CASSSERTSYEQYF

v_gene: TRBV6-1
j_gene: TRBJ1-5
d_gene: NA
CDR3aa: CASNDMGVTQPQHF

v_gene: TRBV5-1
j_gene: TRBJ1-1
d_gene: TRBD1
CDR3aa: CASSLGDREEKAFF

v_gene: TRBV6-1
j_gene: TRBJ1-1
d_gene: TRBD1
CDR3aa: CASSVQGAPNSAFF

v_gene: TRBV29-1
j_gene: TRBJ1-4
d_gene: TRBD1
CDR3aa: CSARTGFNEKLFF